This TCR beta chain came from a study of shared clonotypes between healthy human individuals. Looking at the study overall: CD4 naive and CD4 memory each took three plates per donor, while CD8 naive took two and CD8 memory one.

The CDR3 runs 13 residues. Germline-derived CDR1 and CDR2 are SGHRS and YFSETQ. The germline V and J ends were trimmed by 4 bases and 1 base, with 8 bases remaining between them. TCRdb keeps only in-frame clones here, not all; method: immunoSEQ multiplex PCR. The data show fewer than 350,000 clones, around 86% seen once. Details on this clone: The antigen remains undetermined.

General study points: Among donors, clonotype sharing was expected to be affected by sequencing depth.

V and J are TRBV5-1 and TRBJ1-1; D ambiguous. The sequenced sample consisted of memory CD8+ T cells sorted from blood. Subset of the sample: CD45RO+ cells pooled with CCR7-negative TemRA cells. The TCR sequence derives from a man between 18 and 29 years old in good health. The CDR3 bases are TGCGCCAGCAGCCAAGGACCGAACACTGAAGCTTTCTTT. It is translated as CASSQGPNTEAFF.